The 22 T cell receptor beta chains below come from one sample, sequenced in a study of shared clonotypes between healthy human individuals. Using immunoSEQ multiplex PCR, the repertoire was profiled, and TCRdb retains in-frame clones only, with some absent. The sample contains some 980,000 clones, over 60% of which appear only once. Sequencing input: memory CD4+ T cells sorted from blood. Subset described: CD45RA-negative fraction. These receptors came from a young man in good health.

The CDR3 region is CASSHPLDTQYF. The CDR3 DNA reads as TGCGCCAGCAGCCACCCTTTGGATACGCAGTATTTT. The chain combines TRBV4-1 with TRBJ2-3, with D unresolved. The CDR3 is made up of 12 amino acids. From germline, CDR1 is MGHRA and CDR2 YSYEKL. Deletions cut 3 bases from V and 6 bases from J, with 7 bases between.

This sequence joins TRBV7-2 and TRBJ1-2; no clear D gene. This CDR3 is built from 12 residues. V lost 1 base and J lost 4, with 4 bases in between. The V gene's germline CDR1 is SGHTA and CDR2 FQGNSA. This CDR3 reads CASSLESYGYTF. The CDR3 coding sequence is TGTGCCAGCAGCTTAGAGAGCTATGGCTACACCTTC.

The chain carries TRBV6-5 and TRBJ2-2, with D uncertain. Germline loops: CDR1 MNHEY, CDR2 SVGAGI. The CDR3 spans 14 residues. V was clipped by 0 bases and J by 9 bases, with 11 bases between them. The CDR3 region has the DNA TGTGCCAGCAGTTACTCGAACATTCCGAGGGAGCTGTTTTTT. Translated: CASSYSNIPRELFF.

V is TRBV18 and J is TRBJ2-3; D gene uncertain. The CDR3 is 13 residues long. Trimming left V 6 bases short and J 3 bases short, with 10 bases between. The germline gives CDR1 KGHSH, CDR2 LQKENI. CDR3 protein: CASSPRLTDTQYF. The CDR3 bases are TGTGCCAGCTCTCCCAGATTGACAGATACGCAGTATTTT.

This clone was seen a single time. J is TRBJ2-1 and V is TRBV13, with D possibly matching TRBD1 (5 bases). CDR1 PRHDT and CDR2 FYEKMQ come from the germline V gene (reference sequence). With 1 base removed from V and 5 bases from J, the gap between germline ends came to 12 bases. The CDR3 runs 15 residues. The CDR3 coding sequence is TGTGCCAGCAGCTTAGTTGAGCGACAGAACAATGAGCAGTTCTTC. This gives the protein CASSLVERQNNEQFF.

This rearrangement joins TRBV11-2 to TRBJ2-6; D not certain. Trimming removed 5 bases from V and 3 bases from J, with 8 bases in between. This CDR3 comprises 14 residues. CDR1 is SGHAT, CDR2 FQNNGV, per germline. CDR3 sequence (DNA): TGTGCCAGCAGCCCAGGAGTTGGGGCCAACGTCCTGACTTTC. This translates into CASSPGVGANVLTF.

This sequence joins TRBV7-2 and TRBJ2-1; TRBD2 might be the D (6 bases). Germline V gene lookup returns CDR1 SGHTA and CDR2 FQGNSA. Deletions cut 5 bases from V and 5 bases from J, with 16 bases between. The CDR3 has 15 residues. CDR3 sequence: CASSLGASVNNEQFF. The CDR3 region has the DNA TGTGCCAGCAGCCTAGGGGCTAGCGTTAACAATGAGCAGTTCTTC.

In its sample, this clone was seen many times. The chain joins TRBV2 to TRBJ1-1; 7 bases are shared with TRBD1. Trimming at V came to 6 bases and at J to 6 bases, leaving 7 bases not matched to a gene. Germline V gene lookup returns CDR1 SNHLY and CDR2 FYNNEI. This CDR3 contains 13 residues. In DNA form, the CDR3 reads TGTGCCAGCAGGCGCACAGGGGTCCCTGAAGCTTTCTTT. Its protein is CASRRTGVPEAFF. The whole variable domain, remainder taken from reference TRBV2 and TRBJ1-1, is EPEVTQTPSHQVTQMGQEVILRCVPISNHLYFYWYRQILGQKVEFLVSFYNNEISEKSEIFDDQFSVERPDGSNFTLKIRSTKLEDSAMYFCASRRTGVPEAFFGQGTRLTVV.

V and J are TRBV18 and TRBJ1-3, with 7 bases that match TRBD1. Germline CDR1 reads KGHSH; CDR2 reads LQKENI. V trimming: 1 base; J trimming: 1 base; junction bases outside the gene matches: 10. The CDR3 extends over 18 amino acids. The CDR3 DNA sequence: TGTGCCAGCTCACCACGCCGGACAGGAGCCTTGTCTGGAAACACCATATATTTT. It yields the protein CASSPRRTGALSGNTIYF.

V and J are TRBV7-3 and TRBJ2-2; TRBD2 might be the D (6 bases). The CDR3 consists of 15 residues. Germline V gene lookup returns CDR1 SGHTA and CDR2 FQGTGA. V gave up 2 bases and J gave up 4 bases, with 11 bases separating them. The CDR3, as DNA: TGTGCCAGCAGCTTAGGCGGGGATGGCACCGGGGAGCTGTTTTTT. Protein: CASSLGGDGTGELFF. Variable domain in full (rest from reference TRBV7-3 and TRBJ2-2): GAGVSQTPSNKVTEKGKYVELRCDPISGHTALYWYRQSLGQGPEFLIYFQGTGAADDSGLPNDRFFAVRPEGSVSTLKIQRTERGDSAVYLCASSLGGDGTGELFFGEGSRLTVL.

The rearrangement links TRBV6-1 to TRBJ2-2; D uncertain. This CDR3 is 14 amino acids long. Germline values: CDR1 MNHNS, CDR2 SASEGT. Trimming left V 3 bases short and J 5 bases short, with 10 bases between. The CDR3 DNA reads TGTGCCAGCAGTGAGTACAGTGGAACCGGGGAGCTGTTTTTT. As protein: CASSEYSGTGELFF.

Points on this clone: A far larger clone is a single base away, which makes a read error likely. V usage is TRBV5-6 and J usage is TRBJ2-7; D ambiguous. CDR3 length equals 11 residues. The germline CDR1 and CDR2 sequences are SGHDT and YYEEEE. V lost 3 bases and J 3 bases, leaving 4 bases between the germline ends. For the CDR3, the DNA is TGTGCCAGCAGCTCTGACTACGAGCAGTACTTC. Protein product: CASSSDYEQYF.

This chain connects TRBV30 to TRBJ1-1; 7 bases align to TRBD1. The CDR3 has 15 residues. Germline lookup yields CDR1 GTSNPN and CDR2 SVGIG (reference sequence). Trimming took 3 bases from V and 6 from J; bases not matched to a gene: 13. CDR3 DNA: TGTGCCTGGAGACAGGGGCCCGCGGAATCTTCTGAAGCTTTCTTT. Translated: CAWRQGPAESSEAFF.

The chain carries TRBV30 and TRBJ2-3, with TRBD2 matching over 7 bases. The CDR3 is 16 residues long. Germline V gene lookup returns CDR1 GTSNPN and CDR2 SVGIG (reference sequence). V lost 1 base to trimming and J lost 3 bases; unmatched junction nucleotides: 10. DNA for the CDR3: TGTGCCTGGAGTGGGGGAGGGAGGTTGGGTACAGATACGCAGTATTTT. This sequence encodes CAWSGGGRLGTDTQYF.

The J gene is TRBJ1-2, the V gene TRBV7-2; TRBD1 matches at 9 bases. This CDR3 has 15 residues. Germline V gives CDR1 SGHTA, CDR2 FQGNSA. The J segment lost 2 bases and the V segment lost 5 bases, leaving 6 bases of the junction unmatched. For the CDR3, the DNA is TGTGCCAGCAGCGTCACAGGGGGCACGAACTATGGCTACACCTTC. Translation: CASSVTGGTNYGYTF.

The V and J genes are TRBV10-3 and TRBJ2-7; D possibly matches TRBD1 or TRBD2 (5 bases each). Germline-derived CDR1 and CDR2 are ENHRY and SYGVKD. V lost 11 bases to trimming and J lost 2 bases, with 22 bases between them. There are 15 residues in the CDR3. The CDR3 region is CAVGTGTQPTYEQYF. CDR3 sequence (DNA): TGTGCCGTGGGCACCGGGACCCAACCTACCTACGAGCAGTACTTC.

This clone has a single count. The genes are TRBV15 and TRBJ1-5, with D maybe TRBD1 (5 bases). Germline assignment: CDR1 LNHNV and CDR2 YYDKDF (reference sequence). V gave up 1 base and J gave up 0 bases, with 7 bases separating them. This CDR3 has 15 amino acids. This CDR3 reads CATSRGGISNQPQHF. CDR3 sequence (DNA): TGTGCCACCAGCAGAGGGGGGATTAGCAATCAGCCCCAGCATTTT.

V usage is TRBV6-1 and J usage is TRBJ1-3; the match to TRBD1 covers 11 bases. Germline V gene sequence: CDR1 MNHNS, CDR2 SASEGT. The CDR3 consists of 17 residues. J lost 1 base, V lost 6 bases, and 8 bases had no gene match. CDR3: CASRESGTGGSGNTIYF. In DNA, the CDR3 is TGTGCCAGCAGAGAATCCGGGACAGGGGGGTCTGGAAACACCATATATTTT.

The chain uses TRBV6-6 and TRBJ2-3; D may correspond to TRBD1 or TRBD2 (6 bases each). The CDR3 length is 16 residues. The V gene's germline CDR1 is MNHNY and CDR2 SVGAGI (reference sequence). The V end was cut by 8 bases, the J end by 4 bases, with 22 bases between. The CDR3 loop is CASLSPASEGADTQYF. The DNA of the CDR3 is TGTGCCAGCCTCTCCCCGGCTAGCGAGGGGGCAGATACGCAGTATTTT.

The chain has TRBV6-1 and TRBJ2-7, with D hard to call. Germline V gene lookup returns CDR1 MNHNS and CDR2 SASEGT. The germline V and J ends were trimmed by 8 bases and 4 bases, with 15 bases remaining between them. The CDR3 contains 13 residues. The CDR3 region is CASGLRRLYEQYF. Written as DNA, the CDR3 is TGTGCCAGCGGCCTGCGGAGATTATACGAGCAGTACTTC.

The gene calls are TRBV9 and TRBJ2-3; D call uncertain. The germline V gene has CDR1 SGDLS and CDR2 YYNGEE. This CDR3 comprises 12 residues. Trimming removed 4 bases at V and 5 bases at J, with 8 bases between. CDR3 loop: CASSSDGDTQYF. CDR3 coding DNA: TGTGCCAGCAGCTCTGATGGAGATACGCAGTATTTT. Based on the CDR3 plus reference TRBV9 and TRBJ2-3, the full variable domain is DSGVTQTPKHLITATGQRVTLRCSPRSGDLSVYWYQQSLDQGLQFLIQYYNGEERAKGNILERFSAQQFPDLHSELNLSSLELGDSALYFCASSSDGDTQYFGPGTRLTVL.

With regard to this clone: This sequence may be a read error, since a much larger clone differs from it by one base. At the DNA level, this CDR3 is encoded by other sequences in the same sample as well. This rearrangement joins TRBV5-1 to TRBJ1-2, with D hard to call. V dropped 0 bases and J dropped 2 bases, with 2 bases sitting between them. This CDR3 has 12 amino acids. From germline, CDR1 is SGHRS and CDR2 YFSETQ. CDR3 protein: CASSLANYGYTF. The DNA of the CDR3 is TGCGCCAGCAGCTTGGCCAACTATGGCTACACCTTC.